This T cell receptor (beta chain) was sequenced during a study of blood T cell repertoires in COVID-19. Study context: Researchers got acute and convalescent COVID-19 samples from the United States, Italy and Spain. PBMCs, B-cell-depleted T cells, or T cells provided the cDNA or gDNA that made up the material.

Authors' data handling: Reference gene primers were amplified, and this amplification served to estimate nucleated cell counts. The table came from immunoSEQ multiplex PCR; TCRdb's copy has only in-frame clones and leaves some out. The V and J calls and clone size are taken from that table; D and trimming were inferred from the DNA. Of around 80,000 clones in the sample, about 80% were seen once. Germline lookup yields CDR1 SGHRS and CDR2 YFSETQ. The V end lost 1 base, the J end lost 2 bases, and 9 bases lay between the germline ends. The CDR3 length is 15 residues. The TCR sequence derives from a man at least 80 years old with acute or convalescent COVID-19. Sequenced: peripheral blood. The chain combines TRBV5-1 with TRBJ2-2, with no clear D. CDR3 in amino acids: CASSLYSGNTGELFF. For the CDR3, the DNA is TGCGCCAGCAGCTTGTATTCGGGTAACACCGGGGAGCTGTTTTTT.